Listed below are T cell receptor beta chains from one sample, sequenced in a study of blood T cell repertoires in COVID-19. Profiling relied on immunoSEQ multiplex PCR, and the TCRdb table lists in-frame clones only, not all of them. The repertoire includes 470,000 or so clones, around 89% of them detected once, and 4.3% sits in the top ten. The source material was peripheral blood. These receptors were collected from a woman aged 25-40 years with acute or convalescent COVID-19. The CDR3 runs from the conserved cysteine through the conserved F or W. D genes are given only for firm matches. Some rows mark clone size as missing; the rest say once, few, many or name a class of expanded clone.

j_call cdr3_length d_call v_call clone_size cdr3_nt cdr3_aa
TRBJ2-2 16 . TRBV6-5 . TGTGCCAGCAGTTACGGGTCTGCAGGGAACACCGGGGAGCTGTTTTTT CASSYGSAGNTGELFF
TRBJ2-1 15 TRBD2 TRBV3-1/TRBV3-2 . TGTGCCAGCAGCGGACCGGGGGGTCCCTACAATGAGCAGTTCTTC CASSGPGGPYNEQFF
TRBJ1-6 11 . TRBV30 few TGTGCCTCGAGGAGTGATTCACCCCTCCACTTT CASRSDSPLHF
TRBJ2-2 18 TRBD1 TRBV4-1 . TGCGCCAGCAGCCAAGACCCCGGGACAGGGGGCGCGGCCGGGGAGCTGTTTTTT CASSQDPGTGGAAGELFF
TRBJ2-1 12 TRBD2 TRBV29-1 . TGCAGCCCCTCTCTAGCGGGGGATGAGCAGTTCTTC CSPSLAGDEQFF
TRBJ2-7 16 TRBD1 TRBV5-1 . TGCGCCAGCAGTCCGGGCCAGGGACAGGGTACCTACGAGCAGTACTTC CASSPGQGQGTYEQYF
TRBJ2-5 16 . TRBV20-1 . TGCAGTGCTAGTGTGGACGGCAGGGGAGAACAAGAGACCCAGTACTTC CSASVDGRGEQETQYF
TRBJ1-1 13 . TRBV6-5 . TGTGCCAGCATGCACCAGGGCGGCACTGAAGCTTTCTTT CASMHQGGTEAFF
TRBJ2-7 15 TRBD2 TRBV4-1 . TGCGCCAGCAGCCAAGGAAGCGGGGCCTCCTACGAGCAGTACTTC CASSQGSGASYEQYF
TRBJ2-3 13 . TRBV12-3/TRBV12-4 . TGTGCCAGCAGTTTTGGACAGCCAGATACGCAGTATTTT CASSFGQPDTQYF
TRBJ2-5 16 TRBD2 TRBV18 . TGTGCCAGCTCACTTACCCGACTAGCGGGGCAAGAGACCCAGTACTTC CASSLTRLAGQETQYF
TRBJ2-3 16 . TRBV28 . TGTGCCAGCAGTTTTGATGGAGGGTCTAGCACAGATACGCAGTATTTT CASSFDGGSSTDTQYF
TRBJ2-1 14 . TRBV27 . TGTGCCAGCAGTTCCCAGCGGGCTTACAATGAGCAGTTCTTC CASSSQRAYNEQFF
TRBJ1-2 12 TRBD1 TRBV28 . TGTGCCAGCAGTTGGACAGGGGAAGGCTACACCTTC CASSWTGEGYTF
TRBJ2-4 19 TRBD1 TRBV4-1 . TGCGCCAGCAGCCAAGATTTTAGACAGGGGGCTTATGAGTGGAACATTCAGTACTTC CASSQDFRQGAYEWNIQYF
TRBJ2-1 15 TRBD2 TRBV7-3 . TGTGCCAGCAGCTTAAGCCTAGCGGGGGGGCATGAGCAGTTCTTC CASSLSLAGGHEQFF
TRBJ2-7 16 . TRBV9 . TGTGCCAGCAGCGTAGGTTCGGGGGGCAGGGAAGGCGAGCAGTACTTC CASSVGSGGREGEQYF
TRBJ2-2 15 . TRBV7-6 . TGTGCCAGCAGCCCGGACAGAACGAACACCGGGGAGCTGTTTTTT CASSPDRTNTGELFF
TRBJ1-5 19 TRBD1 TRBV19 once TGTGCCAGTAGTATAGGCCACCGGACAGGGAAGAAGGGCAATCAGCCCCAGCATTTT CASSIGHRTGKKGNQPQHF
TRBJ2-1 14 . TRBV29-1 . TGCAGCGTTCAACGCTCCCCGGTCTACAATGAGCAGTTCTTC CSVQRSPVYNEQFF
TRBJ2-2 15 . TRBV6-1 . TGTGCCAGCAGTGAAACCCTAGAGTTGCACGGGGAGCTGTTTTTT CASSETLELHGELFF
TRBJ1-2 13 . TRBV11-2 . TGTGCCAGCAGCTTAGACAGGGGCGGGGGCTACACCTTC CASSLDRGGGYTF
TRBJ1-1 14 TRBD1 TRBV19 . TGTGCCAGTAGTCCCCGACGGGACAGCACTGAAGCTTTCTTT CASSPRRDSTEAFF
TRBJ1-5 12 . TRBV12-3/TRBV12-4 . TGTGCCAGCAGCAGGGATAATCAGCCCCAGCATTTT CASSRDNQPQHF
TRBJ1-5 14 . TRBV24-1 . TGTGCCACCAGTGGGTGGGAGCTGAATCAGCCCCAGCATTTT CATSGWELNQPQHF
TRBJ1-5 17 . TRBV6-1 . TGTGCCAGCAGTGAAGCGCGGACAGTTTATAGCAATCAGCCCCAGCATTTT CASSEARTVYSNQPQHF
TRBJ2-1 14 . TRBV5-1 . TGCGCCAGCAGCATAGGACGGAAGGGGAATGAGCAGTTCTTC CASSIGRKGNEQFF
TRBJ2-7 14 TRBD1 TRBV11-3 . TGTGCCAGCAGCTTAGATCAACAGGGGGGCGAGCAGTACTTC CASSLDQQGGEQYF